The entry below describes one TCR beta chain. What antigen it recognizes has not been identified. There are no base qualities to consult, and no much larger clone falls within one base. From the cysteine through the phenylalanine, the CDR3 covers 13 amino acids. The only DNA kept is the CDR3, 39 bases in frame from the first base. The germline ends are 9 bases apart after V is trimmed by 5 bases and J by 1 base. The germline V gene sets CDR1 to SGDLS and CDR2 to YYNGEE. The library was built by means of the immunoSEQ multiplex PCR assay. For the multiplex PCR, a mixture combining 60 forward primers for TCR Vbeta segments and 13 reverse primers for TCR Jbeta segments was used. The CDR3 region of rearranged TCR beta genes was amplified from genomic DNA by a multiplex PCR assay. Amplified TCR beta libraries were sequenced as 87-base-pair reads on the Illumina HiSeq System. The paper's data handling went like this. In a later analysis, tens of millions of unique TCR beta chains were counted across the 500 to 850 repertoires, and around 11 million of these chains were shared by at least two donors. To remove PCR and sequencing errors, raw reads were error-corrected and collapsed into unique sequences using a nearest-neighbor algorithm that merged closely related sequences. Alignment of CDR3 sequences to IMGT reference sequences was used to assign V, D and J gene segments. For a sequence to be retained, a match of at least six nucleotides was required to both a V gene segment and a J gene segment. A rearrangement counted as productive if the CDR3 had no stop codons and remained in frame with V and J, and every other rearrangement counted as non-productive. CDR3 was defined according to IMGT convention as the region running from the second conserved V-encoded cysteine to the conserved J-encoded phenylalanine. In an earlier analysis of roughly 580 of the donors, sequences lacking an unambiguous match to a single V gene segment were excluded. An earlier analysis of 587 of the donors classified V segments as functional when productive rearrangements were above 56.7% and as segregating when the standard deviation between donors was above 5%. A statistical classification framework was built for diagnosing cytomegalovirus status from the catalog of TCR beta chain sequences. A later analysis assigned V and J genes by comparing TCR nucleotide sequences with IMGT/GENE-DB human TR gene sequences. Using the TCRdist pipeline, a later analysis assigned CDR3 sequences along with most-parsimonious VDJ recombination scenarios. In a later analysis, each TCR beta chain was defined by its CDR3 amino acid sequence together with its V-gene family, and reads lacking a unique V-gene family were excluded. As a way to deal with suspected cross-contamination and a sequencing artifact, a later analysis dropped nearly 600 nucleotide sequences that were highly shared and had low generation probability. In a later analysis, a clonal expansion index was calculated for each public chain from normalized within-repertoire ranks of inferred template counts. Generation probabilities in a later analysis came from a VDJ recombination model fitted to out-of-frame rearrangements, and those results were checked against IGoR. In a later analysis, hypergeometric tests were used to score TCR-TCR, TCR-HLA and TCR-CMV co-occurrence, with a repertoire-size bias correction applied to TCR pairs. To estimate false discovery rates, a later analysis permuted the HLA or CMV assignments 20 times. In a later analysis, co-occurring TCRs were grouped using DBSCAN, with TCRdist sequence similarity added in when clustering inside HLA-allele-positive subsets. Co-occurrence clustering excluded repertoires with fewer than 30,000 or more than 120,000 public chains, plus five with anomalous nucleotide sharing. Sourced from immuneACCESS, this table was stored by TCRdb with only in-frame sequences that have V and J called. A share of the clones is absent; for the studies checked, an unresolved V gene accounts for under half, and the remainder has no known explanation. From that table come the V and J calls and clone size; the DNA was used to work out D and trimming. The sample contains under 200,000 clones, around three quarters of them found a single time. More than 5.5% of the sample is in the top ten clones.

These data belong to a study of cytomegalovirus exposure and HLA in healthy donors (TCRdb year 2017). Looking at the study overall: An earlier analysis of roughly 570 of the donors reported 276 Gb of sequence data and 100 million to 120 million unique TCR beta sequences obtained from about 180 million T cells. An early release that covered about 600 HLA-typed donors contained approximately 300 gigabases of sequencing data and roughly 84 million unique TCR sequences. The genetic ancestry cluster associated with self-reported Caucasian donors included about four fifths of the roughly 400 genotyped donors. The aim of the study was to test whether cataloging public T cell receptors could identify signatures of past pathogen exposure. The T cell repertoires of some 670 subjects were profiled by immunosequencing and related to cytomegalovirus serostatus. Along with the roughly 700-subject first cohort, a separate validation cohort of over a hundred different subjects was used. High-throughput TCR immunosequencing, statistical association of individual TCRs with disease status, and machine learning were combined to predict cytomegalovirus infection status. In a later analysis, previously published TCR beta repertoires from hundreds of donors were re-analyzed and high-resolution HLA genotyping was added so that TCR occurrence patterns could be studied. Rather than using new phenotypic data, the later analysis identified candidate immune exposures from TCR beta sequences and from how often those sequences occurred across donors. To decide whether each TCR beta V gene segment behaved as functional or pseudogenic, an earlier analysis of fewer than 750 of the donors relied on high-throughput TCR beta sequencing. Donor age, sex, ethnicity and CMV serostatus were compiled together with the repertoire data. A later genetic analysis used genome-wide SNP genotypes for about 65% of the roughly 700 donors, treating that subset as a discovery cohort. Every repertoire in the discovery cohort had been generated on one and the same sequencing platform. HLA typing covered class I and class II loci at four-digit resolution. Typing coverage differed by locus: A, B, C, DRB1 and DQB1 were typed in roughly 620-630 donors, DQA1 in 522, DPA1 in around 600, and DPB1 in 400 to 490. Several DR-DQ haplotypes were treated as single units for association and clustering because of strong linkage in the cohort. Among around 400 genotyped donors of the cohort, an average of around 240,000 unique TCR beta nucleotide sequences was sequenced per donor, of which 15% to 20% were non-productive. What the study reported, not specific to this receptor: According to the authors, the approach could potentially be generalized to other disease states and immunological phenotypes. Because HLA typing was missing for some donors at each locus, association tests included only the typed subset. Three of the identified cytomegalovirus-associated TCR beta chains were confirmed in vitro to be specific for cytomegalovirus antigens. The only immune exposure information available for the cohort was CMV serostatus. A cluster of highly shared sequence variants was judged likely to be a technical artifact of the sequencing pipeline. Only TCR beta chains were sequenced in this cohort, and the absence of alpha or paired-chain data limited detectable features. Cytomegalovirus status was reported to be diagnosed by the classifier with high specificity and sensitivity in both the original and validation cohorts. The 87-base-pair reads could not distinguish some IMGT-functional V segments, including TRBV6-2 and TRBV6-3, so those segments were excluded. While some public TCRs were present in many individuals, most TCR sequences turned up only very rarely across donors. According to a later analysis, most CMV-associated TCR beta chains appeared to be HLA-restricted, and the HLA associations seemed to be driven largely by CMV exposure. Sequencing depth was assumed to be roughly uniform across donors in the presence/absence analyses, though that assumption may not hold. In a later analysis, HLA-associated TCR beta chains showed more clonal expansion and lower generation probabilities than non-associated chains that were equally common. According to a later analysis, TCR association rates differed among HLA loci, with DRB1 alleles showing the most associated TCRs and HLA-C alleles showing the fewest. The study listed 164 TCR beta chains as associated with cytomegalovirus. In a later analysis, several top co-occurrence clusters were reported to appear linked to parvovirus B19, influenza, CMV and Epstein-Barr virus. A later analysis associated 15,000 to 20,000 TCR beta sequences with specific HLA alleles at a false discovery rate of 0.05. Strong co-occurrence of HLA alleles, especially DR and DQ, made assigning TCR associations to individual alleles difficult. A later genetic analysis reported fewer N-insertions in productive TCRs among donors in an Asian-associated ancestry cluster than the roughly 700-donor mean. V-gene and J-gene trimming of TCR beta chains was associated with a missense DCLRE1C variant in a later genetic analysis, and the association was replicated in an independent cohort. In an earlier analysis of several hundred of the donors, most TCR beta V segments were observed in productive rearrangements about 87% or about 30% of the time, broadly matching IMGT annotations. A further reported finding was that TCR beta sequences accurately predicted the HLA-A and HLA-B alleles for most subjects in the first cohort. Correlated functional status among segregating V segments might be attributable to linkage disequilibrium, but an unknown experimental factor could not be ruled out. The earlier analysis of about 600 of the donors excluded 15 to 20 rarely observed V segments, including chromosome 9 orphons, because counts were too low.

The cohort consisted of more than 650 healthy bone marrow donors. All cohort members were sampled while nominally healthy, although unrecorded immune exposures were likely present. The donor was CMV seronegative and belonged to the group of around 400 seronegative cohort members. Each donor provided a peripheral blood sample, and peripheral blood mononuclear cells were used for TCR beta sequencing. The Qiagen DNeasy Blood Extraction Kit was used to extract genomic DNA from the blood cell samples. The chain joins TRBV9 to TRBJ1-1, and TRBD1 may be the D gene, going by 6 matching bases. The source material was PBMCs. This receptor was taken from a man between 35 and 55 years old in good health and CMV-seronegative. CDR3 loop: CASREDRNTEAFF. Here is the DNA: TGTGCCAGCAGAGAGGACAGGAACACTGAAGCTTTCTTT.